This note documents a single T cell receptor (beta chain) sequence. The sample originates from a study of blood T cell repertoires in COVID-19. For the study at large: Sites in the United States, Italy and Spain provided acute and convalescent COVID-19 samples. The cDNA or gDNA used as material had been derived from T cells, B-cell-depleted T cells, or PBMCs.

The CDR3 contains 12 residues. Germline V gene sequence: CDR1 LGHDT, CDR2 YNNKEL (reference sequence). Unmatched junction bases numbered 1, after V lost 4 bases and J lost 9 bases. As handled by the study authors: Reference gene primer amplification gave nucleated cell count estimates. Clones were read by immunoSEQ multiplex PCR, and TCRdb kept only the in-frame ones, dropping some. For V, J and clone size, that table is used; D and trimming come from the DNA. The table includes about 87,000 clones, 86% detected once. The origin of this receptor is a human donor in a cohort sampled during active COVID-19. The sequenced sample was peripheral blood. This chain uses TRBV3-1 (or the pseudogene TRBV3-2) with TRBJ2-1; 9 nucleotides line up with TRBD1. The CDR3 DNA reads TGTGCCAGCAGCCGGGACAGGGTTGAGCAGTTCTTC. This codes for CASSRDRVEQFF.